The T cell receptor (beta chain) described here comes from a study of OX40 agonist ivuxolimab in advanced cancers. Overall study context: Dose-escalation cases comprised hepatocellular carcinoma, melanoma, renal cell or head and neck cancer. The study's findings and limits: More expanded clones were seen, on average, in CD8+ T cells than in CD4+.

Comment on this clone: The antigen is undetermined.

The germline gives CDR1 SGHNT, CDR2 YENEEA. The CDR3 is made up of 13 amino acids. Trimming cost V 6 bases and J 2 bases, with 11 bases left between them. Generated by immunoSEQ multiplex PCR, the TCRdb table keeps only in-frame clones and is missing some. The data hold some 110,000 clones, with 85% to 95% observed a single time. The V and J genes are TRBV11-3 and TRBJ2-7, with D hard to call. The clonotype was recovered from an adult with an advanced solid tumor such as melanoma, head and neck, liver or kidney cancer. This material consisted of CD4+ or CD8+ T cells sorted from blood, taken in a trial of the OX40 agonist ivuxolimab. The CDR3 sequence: CASRWSQTYEQYF. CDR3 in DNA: TGTGCCAGCAGGTGGTCACAGACCTACGAGCAGTACTTC.